This T cell receptor beta chain was sequenced in a study of blood T cell repertoires in COVID-19. Across the study: The origin of the acute and convalescent COVID-19 samples was the United States, Italy and Spain.

Clones were sequenced by immunoSEQ multiplex PCR, and TCRdb holds only the in-frame ones, with some missing. The sample lists more than 200,000 clones; over 75% were seen once. The germline CDR1 and CDR2 sequences are DFQATT and SNEGSKA (reference sequence). V lost 3 bases and J 0 bases, leaving 15 bases between the germline ends. The CDR3 length is 16 residues. Two negative PCRs, clearance, or symptom resolution had been documented for recovered Cohort 3 donors. Specimen: PBMCs or T cells enriched from blood (not recorded which). The chain uses TRBV20-1 and TRBJ1-5; TRBD1 is a possible D gene (6 bases). The receptor's source is a middle-aged man who had recovered from COVID-19. As DNA, the CDR3 is TGCAGTGCTAGTGCGGCAGGGGCGGATAGCAATCAGCCCCAGCATTTT. Encoded protein: CSASAAGADSNQPQHF.